The entry below gives a single T cell receptor beta chain sequence along with its context. Its antigen is not identified. This sample was taken from a study of vaccination and CD4 T cells after COVID-19. Stated treatment: roughly 10-day PBMC culture with coronavirus spike peptide pools or control peptides (ViraFEST assay). CD4+ T cells of the unexposed donor were collected before the COVID-19 pandemic (2011-2018). First, ViraFEST expanded antigen-specific T cells with peptide pools, and next it sequenced the TCRs. Researchers used the Oncomine TCR Beta short-read assay to sequence DNA from cultured CD4+ T cells. After culture, CD4+ T cells served as the source for genomic DNA extraction. TCRdb reprocessed the PCR reads with MiXCR, giving one entry per CDR3 protein. The table records fewer than 2,500 distinct CDR3 sequences, 46% of them present only once. The V end lost 2 bases, the J end lost 5 bases, and 24 bases lay between the germline ends. Germline V gene data show CDR1 as DFQATT and CDR2 as SNEGSKA (reference sequence). This CDR3 contains 17 residues.

This clonotype was sampled from a human donor in good health. The V call is TRBV20-1, the J call TRBJ2-5, with D possibly being TRBD2 (7 bases). Sequenced input: CD4+ T cells from blood, cultured in vitro. CDR3 DNA: TGCAGTGCTAGATCGTCGGCTAGCGGAGGGGGGACGGAGACCCAGTACTTC. Translation gives CSARSSASGGGTETQYF.